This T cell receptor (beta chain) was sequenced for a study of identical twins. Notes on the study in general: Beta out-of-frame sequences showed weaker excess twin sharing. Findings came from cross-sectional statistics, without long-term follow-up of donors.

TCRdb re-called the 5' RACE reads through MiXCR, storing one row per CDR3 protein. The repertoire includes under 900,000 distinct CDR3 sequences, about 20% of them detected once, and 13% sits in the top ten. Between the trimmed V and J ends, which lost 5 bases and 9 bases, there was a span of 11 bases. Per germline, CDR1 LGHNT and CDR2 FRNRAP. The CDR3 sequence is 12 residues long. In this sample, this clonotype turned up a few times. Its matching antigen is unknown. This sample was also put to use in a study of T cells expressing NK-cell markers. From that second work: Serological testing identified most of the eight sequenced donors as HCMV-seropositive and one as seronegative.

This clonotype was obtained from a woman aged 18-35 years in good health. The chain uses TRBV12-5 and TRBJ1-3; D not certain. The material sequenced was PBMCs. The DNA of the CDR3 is TGTGCTAGTGGTCCGTCGAGCGGCACCATATATTTT. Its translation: CASGPSSGTIYF.